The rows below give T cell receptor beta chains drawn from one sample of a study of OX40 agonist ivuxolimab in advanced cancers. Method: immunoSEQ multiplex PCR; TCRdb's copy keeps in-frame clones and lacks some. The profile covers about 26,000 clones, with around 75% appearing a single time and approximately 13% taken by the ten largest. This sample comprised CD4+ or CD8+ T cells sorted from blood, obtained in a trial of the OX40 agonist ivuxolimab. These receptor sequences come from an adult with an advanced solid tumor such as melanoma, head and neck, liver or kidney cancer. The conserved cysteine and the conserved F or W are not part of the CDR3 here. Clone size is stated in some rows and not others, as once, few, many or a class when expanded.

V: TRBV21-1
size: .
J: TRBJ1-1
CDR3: ASTLYLGNTEAF

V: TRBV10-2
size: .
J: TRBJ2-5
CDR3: ASSTPRGVETQY

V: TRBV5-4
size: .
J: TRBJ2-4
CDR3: ASSSADHIQY

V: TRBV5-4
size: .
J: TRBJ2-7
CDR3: ASSVDRTYEQY

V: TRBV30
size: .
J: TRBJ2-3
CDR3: AWSVFDRVSTDTQY

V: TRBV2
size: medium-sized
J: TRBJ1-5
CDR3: ASRGVTGNNQPQH

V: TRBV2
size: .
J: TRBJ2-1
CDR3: ASSLNQDLRWF

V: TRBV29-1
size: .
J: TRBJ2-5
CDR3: SVEGGAETQY

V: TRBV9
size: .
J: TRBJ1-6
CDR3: ASSVMPTYDYSYNSPLH

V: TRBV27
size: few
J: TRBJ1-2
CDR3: ASSPGTGASVYGYT

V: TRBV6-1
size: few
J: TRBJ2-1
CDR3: ASSEPRGYNEQF

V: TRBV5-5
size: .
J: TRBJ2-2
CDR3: ASSVTSAGELF

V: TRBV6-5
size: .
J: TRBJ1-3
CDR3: ASSLNRHTIY

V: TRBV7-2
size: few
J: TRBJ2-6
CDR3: ASTRGMAGANVLT

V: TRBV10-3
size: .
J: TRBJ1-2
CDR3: AIREGSNRDSYGYT

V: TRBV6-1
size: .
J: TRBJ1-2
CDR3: ASKINSGDGYT

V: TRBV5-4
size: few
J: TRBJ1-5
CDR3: ASSFRDNYSNQPQH

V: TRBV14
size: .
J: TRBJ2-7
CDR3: ASSQEGIKQY

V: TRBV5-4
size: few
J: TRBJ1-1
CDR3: ASSLRQGRTEAF

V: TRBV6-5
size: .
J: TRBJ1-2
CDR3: ASRTARGPYGYT

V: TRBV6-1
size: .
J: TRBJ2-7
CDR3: ASSEGVGGHHEQY

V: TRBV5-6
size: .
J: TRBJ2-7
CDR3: ASSVPTSGGYSEQY

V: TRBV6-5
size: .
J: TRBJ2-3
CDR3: ASSYVQGRDTQY

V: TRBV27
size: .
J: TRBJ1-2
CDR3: ASSLSGQGYDYT

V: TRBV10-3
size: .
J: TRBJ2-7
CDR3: AIMAGQHNYEQY

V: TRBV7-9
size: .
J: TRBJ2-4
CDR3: ASSYLRDPANIQY

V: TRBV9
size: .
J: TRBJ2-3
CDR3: ASSVAPGGPTDTQY

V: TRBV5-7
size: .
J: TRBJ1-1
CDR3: ASRPGGGTFTEAF

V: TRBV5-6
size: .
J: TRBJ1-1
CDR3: ASSADRGALNTEAF

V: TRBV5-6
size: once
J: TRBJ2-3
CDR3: ASSLVGGFTDTQY

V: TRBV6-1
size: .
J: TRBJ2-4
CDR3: ASSGNIQY

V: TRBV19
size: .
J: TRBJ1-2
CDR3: ASSPGGEGYT